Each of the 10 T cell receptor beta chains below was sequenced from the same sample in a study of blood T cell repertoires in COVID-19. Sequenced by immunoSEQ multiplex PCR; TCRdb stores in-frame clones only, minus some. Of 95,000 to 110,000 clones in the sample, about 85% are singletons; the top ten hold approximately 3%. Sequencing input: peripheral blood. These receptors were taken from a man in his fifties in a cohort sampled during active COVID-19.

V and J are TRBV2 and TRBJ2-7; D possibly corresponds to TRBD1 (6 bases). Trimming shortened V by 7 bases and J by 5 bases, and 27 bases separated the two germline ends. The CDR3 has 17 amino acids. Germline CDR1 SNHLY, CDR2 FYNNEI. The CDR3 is CASNAGTGLLGDDEQYV. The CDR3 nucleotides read TGTGCCAGCAACGCCGGAACAGGGCTCCTTGGAGATGACGAGCAGTACGTC.

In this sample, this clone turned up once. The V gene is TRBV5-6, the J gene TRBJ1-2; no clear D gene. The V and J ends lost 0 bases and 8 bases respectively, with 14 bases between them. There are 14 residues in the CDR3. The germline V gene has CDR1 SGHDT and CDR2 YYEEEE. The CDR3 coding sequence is TGTGCCAGCAGCTTGGACCGAGGGCGGTACGGCTACACCTTC. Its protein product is CASSLDRGRYGYTF. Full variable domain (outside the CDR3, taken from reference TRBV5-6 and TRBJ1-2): DAGVTQSPTHLIKTRGQQVTLRCSPKSGHDTVSWYQQALGQGPQFIFQYYEEEERQRGNFPDRFSGHQFPNYSSELNVNALLLGDSALYLCASSLDRGRYGYTFGSGTRLTVV.

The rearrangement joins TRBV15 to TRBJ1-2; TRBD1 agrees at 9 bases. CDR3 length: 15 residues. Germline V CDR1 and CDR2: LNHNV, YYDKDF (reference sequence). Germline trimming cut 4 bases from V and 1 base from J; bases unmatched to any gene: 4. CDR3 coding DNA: TGTGCCACCAGCAAGGGACAGGGTATTAACTATGGCTACACCTTC. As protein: CATSKGQGINYGYTF. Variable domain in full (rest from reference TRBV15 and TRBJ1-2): DAMVIQNPRYQVTQFGKPVTLSCSQTLNHNVMYWYQQKSSQAPKLLFHYYDKDFNNEADTPDNFQSRRPNTSFCFLDIRSPGLGDTAMYLCATSKGQGINYGYTFGSGTRLTVV.

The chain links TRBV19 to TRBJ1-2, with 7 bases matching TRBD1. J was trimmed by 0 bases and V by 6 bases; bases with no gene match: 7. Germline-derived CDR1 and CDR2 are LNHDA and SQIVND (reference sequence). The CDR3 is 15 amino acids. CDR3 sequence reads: CASSSTGQSNYGYTF. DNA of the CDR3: TGTGCCAGTAGCAGCACGGGACAGTCTAACTATGGCTACACCTTC. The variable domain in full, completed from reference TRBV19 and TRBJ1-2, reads DGGITQSPKYLFRKEGQNVTLSCEQNLNHDAMYWYRQDPGQGLRLIYYSQIVNDFQKGDIAEGYSVSREKKESFPLTVTSAQKNPTAFYLCASSSTGQSNYGYTFGSGTRLTVV.

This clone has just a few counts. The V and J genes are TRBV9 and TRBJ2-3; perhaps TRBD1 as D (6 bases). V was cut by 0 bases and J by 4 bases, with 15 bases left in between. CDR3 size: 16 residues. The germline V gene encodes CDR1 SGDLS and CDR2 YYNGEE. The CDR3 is CASSVAARGRADTQYF. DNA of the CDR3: TGTGCCAGCAGCGTAGCTGCCAGGGGCAGGGCAGATACGCAGTATTTT.

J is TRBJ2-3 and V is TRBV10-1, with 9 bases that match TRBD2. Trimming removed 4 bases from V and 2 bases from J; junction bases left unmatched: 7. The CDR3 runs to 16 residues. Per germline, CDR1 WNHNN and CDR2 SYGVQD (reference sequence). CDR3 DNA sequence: TGCGCCAGCAGTGTTTTGGCTAGCGGGGACACAGATACGCAGTATTTT. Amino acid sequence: CASSVLASGDTDTQYF.

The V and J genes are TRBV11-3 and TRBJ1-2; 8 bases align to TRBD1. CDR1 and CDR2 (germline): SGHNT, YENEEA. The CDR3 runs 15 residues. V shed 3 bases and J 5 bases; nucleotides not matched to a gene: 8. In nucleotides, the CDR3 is TGTGCCAGCAGCTTTCGGACAGGGTTGCAGTATGGCTACACCTTC. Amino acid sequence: CASSFRTGLQYGYTF.

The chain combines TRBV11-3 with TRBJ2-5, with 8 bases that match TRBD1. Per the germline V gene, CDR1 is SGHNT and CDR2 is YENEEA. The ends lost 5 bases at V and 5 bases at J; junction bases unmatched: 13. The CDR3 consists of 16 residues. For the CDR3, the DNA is TGTGCCAGCAGCCGGACAGGGTTCGGTGGGAGGGAGACCCAGTACTTC. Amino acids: CASSRTGFGGRETQYF.

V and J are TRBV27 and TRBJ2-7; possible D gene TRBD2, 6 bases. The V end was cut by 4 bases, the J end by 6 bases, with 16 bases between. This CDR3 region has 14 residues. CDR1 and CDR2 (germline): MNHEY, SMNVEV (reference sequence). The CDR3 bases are TGTGCCAGCAGTTCCCCGGTACGGGGGTCCGAGCAGTACTTC. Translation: CASSSPVRGSEQYF.

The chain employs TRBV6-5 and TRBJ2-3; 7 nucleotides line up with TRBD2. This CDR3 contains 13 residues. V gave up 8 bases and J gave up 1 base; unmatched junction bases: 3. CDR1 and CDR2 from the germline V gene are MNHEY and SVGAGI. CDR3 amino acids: CASYRGGTDTQYF. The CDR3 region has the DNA TGTGCCAGCTATCGGGGGGGCACAGATACGCAGTATTTT.